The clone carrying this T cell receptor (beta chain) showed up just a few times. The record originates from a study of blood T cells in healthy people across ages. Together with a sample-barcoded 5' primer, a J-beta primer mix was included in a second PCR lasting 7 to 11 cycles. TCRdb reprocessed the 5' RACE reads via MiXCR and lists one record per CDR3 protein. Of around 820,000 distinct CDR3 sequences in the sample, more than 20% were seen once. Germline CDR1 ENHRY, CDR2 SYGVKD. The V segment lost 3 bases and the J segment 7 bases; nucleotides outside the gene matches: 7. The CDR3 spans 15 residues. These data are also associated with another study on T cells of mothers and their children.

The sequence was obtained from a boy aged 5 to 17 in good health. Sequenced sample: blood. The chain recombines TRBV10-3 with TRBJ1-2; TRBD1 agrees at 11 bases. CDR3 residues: CAISESGTGGGGYTF. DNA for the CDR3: TGTGCCATCAGTGAATCCGGGACAGGGGGAGGTGGCTACACCTTC.